These T cell receptor beta chains were read from a single sample in a study of cytotoxic CD8 clonotypes in ibrutinib-treated CLL. Assay: immunoSEQ multiplex PCR; the TCRdb copy retains only in-frame clones and omits some. Found here are roughly 330,000 clones, over 60% of them singletons; the top ten hold around 6.6%. Sample: PBMCs, taken after 36 months of ibrutinib treatment. The receptors were sampled from a human donor with chronic lymphocytic leukemia. Each CDR3 is given with its conserved first and last residue. The D gene is left open where the match is weak. A clone size is listed for some rows: how often the clone was seen (once, few, many), or a class if it is expanded.

v_gene	d_gene	j_gene	abundance	CDR3nt	CDR3aa
TRBV10-2	TRBD1	TRBJ1-6	few	TGCGCCATCGGACAGGGGGCTTATTCACCCCTCCACTTT	CAIGQGAYSPLHF
TRBV19	TRBD2	TRBJ2-3	NA	TGTGCCAGTAGCCACTCCTCCCCTATAATAGCGGGGGGCCTCGCGGATACGCAGTATTTT	CASSHSSPIIAGGLADTQYF
TRBV29-1	NA	TRBJ1-2	NA	TGCAGCGTTGGGTCAGGGATTAGGAGCTATGGCTACACCTTC	CSVGSGIRSYGYTF
TRBV19	NA	TRBJ1-2	NA	TGTGCCAGTAGCCAGACCCTCAGTGACTCTAACTATGGCTACACCTTC	CASSQTLSDSNYGYTF
TRBV5-1	NA	TRBJ2-5	NA	TGCGCCAGCAGCTTGTTCATATCCTCCCAAGAGACCCAGTACTTC	CASSLFISSQETQYF
TRBV11-2	TRBD1	TRBJ2-7	NA	TGTGCCAGCAGCCCTACAGGGGGCAGATACGAGCAGTACTTC	CASSPTGGRYEQYF
TRBV19	NA	TRBJ2-5	few	TGTGCCACCTCCACCGACTCAACAGACGGGACCCAGTACTTC	CATSTDSTDGTQYF
TRBV5-1	NA	TRBJ2-7	few	TGCGCCAGCAGCGACTTAGGGGGATACTCCCACGAGCAGTACTTC	CASSDLGGYSHEQYF
TRBV7-2	NA	TRBJ1-5	NA	TGTGCCAGCAGTGCCGGGCCCCAGCATTTT	CASSAGPQHF
TRBV4-2	TRBD2	TRBJ2-7	few	TGTGCCAGCAGCCAGGTAGGGACTAGCGGGTTATACGAGCAGTACTTC	CASSQVGTSGLYEQYF
TRBV2	TRBD1	TRBJ1-2	few	TGTGCCAGCAGCGGACAGGGGGGCAGTGGGTATGGCTACACCTTC	CASSGQGGSGYGYTF
TRBV9	NA	TRBJ1-3	NA	TGTGCCAGCAGCGTAGGGGGAGGTACTGGAAACACCATATATTTT	CASSVGGGTGNTIYF
TRBV10-3	TRBD2	TRBJ2-1	NA	TGTGCCATCAAGAGGAGTCTAGCGGGAGTGAATGAGCAGTTCTTC	CAIKRSLAGVNEQFF
TRBV7-8	NA	TRBJ2-1	NA	TGTGCCAGCAGCTCCAAGGACAGCCGCCTCTCCTACAATGAGCAGTTCTTC	CASSSKDSRLSYNEQFF
TRBV29-1	NA	TRBJ2-1	NA	TGCAGCGTCCCATCCCCAGCCTACAATGAGCAGTTCTTC	CSVPSPAYNEQFF
TRBV9	NA	TRBJ1-2	NA	TGTGCCAGCAGCGTAGGTGCAGGGATCAGCTATGGCTACACCTTC	CASSVGAGISYGYTF
TRBV28	TRBD2	TRBJ2-1	NA	TGTGCCAGCAGTCCGATGAAGCGGGAGGGGAAGGATGAGCAGTTCTTC	CASSPMKREGKDEQFF
TRBV10-1	TRBD2	TRBJ2-1	few	TGCGCCACTTCCTATCAACTAGCGGTTTACAATGAGCAGTTCTTC	CATSYQLAVYNEQFF
TRBV15	TRBD1	TRBJ2-7	NA	TGTGCCACCGGGGACAGGGATCTTCACGAGCAGTACTTC	CATGDRDLHEQYF
TRBV10-3	NA	TRBJ2-1	NA	TGTGCCATCAGTGGCTGGGGTAGCTCCCTGGGTTACTACAATGAGCAGTTCTTC	CAISGWGSSLGYYNEQFF
TRBV7-2	TRBD2	TRBJ2-1	once	TGTGCCAGCAGCTTAGAGATAGCGGGAGTGACCAATGAGCAGTTCTTC	CASSLEIAGVTNEQFF
TRBV5-1	TRBD1	TRBJ1-2	NA	TGCGCCAGCAGGGGACAGCTCCGATATGGCTACACCTTC	CASRGQLRYGYTF
TRBV10-3	TRBD2	TRBJ2-3	NA	TGTGCCATCAGTGAGTCGACTAGCGGCGCAGATACGCAGTATTTT	CAISESTSGADTQYF
TRBV2	TRBD1	TRBJ1-4	NA	TGTGCCAGCAGGATGACAGGGGAGAAGGGGGAAAAACTGTTTTTT	CASRMTGEKGEKLFF
TRBV6-5	NA	TRBJ1-3	NA	TGTGCCAGCAGTTACTCGAGGCTGCCTTCTGGAAACACCATATATTTT	CASSYSRLPSGNTIYF
TRBV5-1	NA	TRBJ1-5	NA	TGCGCCAGCAGCTTGGTTATGGGTCAGCCCCAGCATTTT	CASSLVMGQPQHF
TRBV15	NA	TRBJ2-3	NA	TGTGCCACCAGCAGAGAGTTCGCGGCGCAGTATTTT	CATSREFAAQYF
TRBV28	TRBD1	TRBJ2-7	NA	TGTGCCAGCAGGCCAACCGGGACAGTGGTCTACGAGCAGTACTTC	CASRPTGTVVYEQYF
TRBV19	NA	TRBJ2-7	NA	TGTGCCAGTAGTACAAGGGATTTTATCGGAGGACACGAGCAGTACTTC	CASSTRDFIGGHEQYF
TRBV27	TRBD2	TRBJ2-3	NA	TGTGCCAGCAGTTCCCGGACTAGCGGGATTCTCTTAGGAGATACGCAGTATTTT	CASSSRTSGILLGDTQYF
TRBV28	TRBD2	TRBJ2-1	NA	TGTGCCAGCAGTCCCTCCGATCCATTAGCGGGAGTAGGGGATGAGCAGTTCTTC	CASSPSDPLAGVGDEQFF
TRBV15	NA	TRBJ2-7	NA	TGTGCCACCAGCAGATTTCTGACGGGTACCTACGAGCAGTACTTC	CATSRFLTGTYEQYF
TRBV9	TRBD2	TRBJ2-6	NA	TGTGCCAGCAGCGAGGGAGGGGCCCCCGGGGCCAACGTCCTGACTTTC	CASSEGGAPGANVLTF
TRBV29-1	NA	TRBJ1-2	NA	TGCAGCGTTGTCCGGGGACTGGTGGGCTACACCTTC	CSVVRGLVGYTF
TRBV11-3	NA	TRBJ2-1	NA	TGTGCCAGCAGCTTATCGTTTTATGGTGAGCAGTTCTTC	CASSLSFYGEQFF
TRBV5-1	NA	TRBJ2-7	NA	TGCGCCAGCAGCACCGGGACGGACAACTCCTACGAGCAGTACTTC	CASSTGTDNSYEQYF
TRBV29-1	NA	TRBJ1-2	NA	TGCAGCGTTGGTCGCGGGGCGGGGAACTATGGCTACACCTTC	CSVGRGAGNYGYTF
TRBV11-2	TRBD2	TRBJ2-1	NA	TGTGCCAGCAGCTTATTCGGGGGGGAGCTCTACAATGAGCAGTTCTTC	CASSLFGGELYNEQFF
TRBV27	TRBD1	TRBJ2-7	few	TGTGCCAGCCGCCCTGGGACAGGGGTGAGTGAGCAGTACTTC	CASRPGTGVSEQYF
TRBV5-1	NA	TRBJ1-2	few	TGCGCCAGCAGCTTGGAGTGGGGTTTCGACTATGGCTACACCTTC	CASSLEWGFDYGYTF
TRBV11-2	NA	TRBJ2-5	NA	TGTGCCAGCAGCTTCCGGGGATTGCTTGGGGCGCAAGAGACCCAGTACTTC	CASSFRGLLGAQETQYF
TRBV9	NA	TRBJ1-2	few	TGTGCCAGCAGCGTAGGGGCCTTGGGTAACTATGGCTACACCTTC	CASSVGALGNYGYTF
TRBV14	NA	TRBJ1-1	NA	TGTGCCAGCAGCCAAGGAGGGAAAGCTTTCTTT	CASSQGGKAFF
TRBV7-6	TRBD2	TRBJ2-3	few	TGTGCCAGCAGCTTCCGTAGCGGGAGGACAGATACGCAGTATTTT	CASSFRSGRTDTQYF
TRBV10-1	NA	TRBJ2-7	NA	TGCGCCAGCAGTGAGTCTAATCCGGGACCCTACGAGCAGTACTTC	CASSESNPGPYEQYF